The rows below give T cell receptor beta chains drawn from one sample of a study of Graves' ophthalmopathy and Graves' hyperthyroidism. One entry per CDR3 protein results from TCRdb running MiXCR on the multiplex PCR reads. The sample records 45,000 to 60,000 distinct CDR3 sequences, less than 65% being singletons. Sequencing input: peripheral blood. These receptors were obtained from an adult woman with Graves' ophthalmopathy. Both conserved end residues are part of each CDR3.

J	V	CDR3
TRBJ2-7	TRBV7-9	CASRLDRDYSCELYF
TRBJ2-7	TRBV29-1	CSVTGSSYEQYF
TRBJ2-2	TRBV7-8	CASSPRVGELFF
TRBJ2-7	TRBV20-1	CSARDVRVRYYEQYF
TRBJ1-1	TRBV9	CASSVGPGDGAFF
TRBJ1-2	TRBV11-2	CASSLEGRGRSINYGYTF
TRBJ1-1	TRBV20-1	CSVEGARYTEAFF
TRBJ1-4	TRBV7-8	CASSLDRAAYNEKLFF
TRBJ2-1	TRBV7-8	CASSPTWRSYNEQFF
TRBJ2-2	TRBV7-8	CASSPLFPGQGLSGELFF
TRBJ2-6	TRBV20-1	CSAAGTGTGANVLTF
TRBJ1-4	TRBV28	CASTVGVYEKLFF
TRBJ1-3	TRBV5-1	CASSLGATGRSGNTIYF
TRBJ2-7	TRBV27	CASSLDSSYEQYF
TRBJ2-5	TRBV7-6	CTSSTGPAKTQYF
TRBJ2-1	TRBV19	CASSHRTGRGNEQFF
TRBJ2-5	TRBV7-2	CASSLAGTGDETQYF
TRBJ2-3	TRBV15	CATSRQKGTSGTGTDTQYF
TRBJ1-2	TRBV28	CASRVPGQGSYGYTF
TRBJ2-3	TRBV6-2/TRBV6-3	CASDDSTRYTQYF
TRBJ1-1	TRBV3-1	CASSQEWSEAFF
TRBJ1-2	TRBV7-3	CATYGGYGYTF
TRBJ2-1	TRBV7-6	CASAGTALLNEQFF
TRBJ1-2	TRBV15	CATSRGASGGNYGYTF
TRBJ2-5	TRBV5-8	CASSWGHSQETQYF
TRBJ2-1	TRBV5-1	CAGSPETGSVNEQFF
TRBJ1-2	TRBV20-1	CSAIRQGRDYGYTF
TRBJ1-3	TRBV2	CARANSGNTIYF
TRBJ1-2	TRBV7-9	CASSQRGGYTF
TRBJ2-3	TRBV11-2	CASIPLRGKGDSTDTQYF
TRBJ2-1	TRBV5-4	CASSQDIGTGGNEQLF
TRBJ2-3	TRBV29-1	CSADRDTTDTQYF
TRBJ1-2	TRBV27	CASSLRGVYGYTF
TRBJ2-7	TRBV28	CASRGVPGLAGYF
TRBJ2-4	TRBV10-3	CATSAGGLDIQYF
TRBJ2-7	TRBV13	CASSLGRDYEQYF
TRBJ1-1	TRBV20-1	CSGGTNTEAFF
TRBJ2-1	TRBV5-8	CASSQGGASSYNEQFF
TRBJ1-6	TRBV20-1	CSARDPGRTNSPLHF
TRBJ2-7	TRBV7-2	CASSSQGGSYEQYF
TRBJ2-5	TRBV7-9	CACSSLETQYF
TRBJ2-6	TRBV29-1	CSVAGGGAGANVLTF